The clone carrying this TCR beta chain was found many times. Its antigen is as yet unknown. CDR3 length equals 17 residues. Trimming cost V 3 bases and J 1 base, with 15 bases left between them. CDR1 MNHEY and CDR2 SMNVEV come from the germline V gene (reference sequence). These data belong to a study of early T cells in non-severe SARS-CoV-2 infection. Study as a whole: Sequencing of bulk RNA from unsorted whole blood was done, without chain pairing.

Unique molecular identifiers were attached to individual cDNA molecules. TCRdb reprocessed the 5' RACE reads with MiXCR, giving one entry per CDR3 protein. Of around 31,000 distinct CDR3 sequences in the sample, 5.7% are singletons; the top ten hold over 5%. Study-level points and caveats: Private and CD4 specificities were missed by VDJdb matching, skewed to anti-spike CD8.

Sample: whole blood. J is TRBJ2-2 and V is TRBV27; possibly TRBD1 for D (5 bases). The clonotype was recovered from an adult who was a healthcare worker with PCR-confirmed SARS-CoV-2 infection or an uninfected control (not recorded which). The DNA for the CDR3 is TGTGCCAGCAGTTTGACAGCGCGGACCTTGAACACCGGGGAGCTGTTTTTT. Translating gives CASSLTARTLNTGELFF.